This T cell receptor (beta chain) was profiled in a study of CD8 T cells in Susac syndrome. This CDR3 spans 11 amino acids. From germline, CDR1 is MNHEY and CDR2 SVGAGI. V was trimmed by 6 bases and J by 14 bases, leaving 11 bases between them. RNA totalling about 0.5 to 1 ug underwent reverse transcription with random hexamers. MiXCR, run by TCRdb on the immunoSEQ multiplex PCR reads, gives a single entry per CDR3 protein. There are 150,000 or so distinct CDR3 sequences in the sample; approximately 95% occur only once, and 0.16% lies in the top ten. Sequenced: CD4+ T cells from PBMCs. The sequence was obtained from a human donor with Susac syndrome. The V call is TRBV6-5, the J call TRBJ1-6, with D unresolved. The CDR3 DNA is TGTGCCAGCAGCCCCGGGTTTGCCCTCCACTTT. Translation gives CASSPGFALHF.